This TCR beta chain was retrieved from a study of shared clonotypes between healthy human individuals. Adult donors, all healthy and HIV-negative, had no recent acute infections or vaccinations. All of the donors resided in Nashville, Tennessee, and each was a Caucasian adult. The repertoire was sequenced with immunoSEQ multiplex PCR; TCRdb's copy has only in-frame clones and lacks some. The sample has about 2.3 million clones, 85% to 95% seen once. This clonotype was sampled from a man between 18 and 35 years old in good health. Some clones in this sample may be carry-over from other donors' samples. Specimen: naive CD4+ T cells from PBMCs. Specified subset: CD45RA+ positively selected.

CDR3 amino acids: CTSSQDLGQGYSYEQYF. The CDR3 DNA sequence: TGCACCAGCAGCCAAGATCTGGGACAGGGGTACTCCTACGAGCAGTACTTC. The chain is built from TRBV1 and TRBJ2-7; the D call TRBD1 from the table was never checked on the DNA. TRBV1 is recorded as a pseudogene. This CDR3 is built from 17 residues.